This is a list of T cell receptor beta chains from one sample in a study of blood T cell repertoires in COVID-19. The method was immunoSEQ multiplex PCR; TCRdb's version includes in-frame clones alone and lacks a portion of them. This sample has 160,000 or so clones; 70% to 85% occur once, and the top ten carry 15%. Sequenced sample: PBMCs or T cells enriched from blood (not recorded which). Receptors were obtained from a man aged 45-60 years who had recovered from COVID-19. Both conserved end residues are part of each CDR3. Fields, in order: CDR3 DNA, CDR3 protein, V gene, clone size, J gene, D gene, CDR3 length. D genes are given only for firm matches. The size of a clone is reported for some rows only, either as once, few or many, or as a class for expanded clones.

cdr3_nt: TGTGCCAGCAGCCCTAGCGGGGCCTACGAGCAGTACTTC; cdr3_aa: CASSPSGAYEQYF; v_call: TRBV11-2; clone_size: -; j_call: TRBJ2-7; d_call: TRBD2; cdr3_length: 13
cdr3_nt: TGTGCCAGCAGCTTTTCAAACACTGAAGCTTTCTTT; cdr3_aa: CASSFSNTEAFF; v_call: TRBV7-9; clone_size: -; j_call: TRBJ1-1; d_call: -; cdr3_length: 12
cdr3_nt: TGTGCCAGCTCACGGGACAGATATAGCAATCAGCCCCAGCATTTT; cdr3_aa: CASSRDRYSNQPQHF; v_call: TRBV18; clone_size: -; j_call: TRBJ1-5; d_call: TRBD1; cdr3_length: 15
cdr3_nt: TGTGCCAGCAGTTCTGGGGGCCTGGAGACCCAGTACTTC; cdr3_aa: CASSSGGLETQYF; v_call: TRBV25-1; clone_size: -; j_call: TRBJ2-5; d_call: -; cdr3_length: 13
cdr3_nt: TGTGCCAGCTCACCGCTCCGACTTGGCATCTCTGGAAACACCATATATTTT; cdr3_aa: CASSPLRLGISGNTIYF; v_call: TRBV18; clone_size: -; j_call: TRBJ1-3; d_call: -; cdr3_length: 17
cdr3_nt: TGTGCCAGCAGCCCCTTTGTAGGCGGGGGGGTCACAGATACGCAGTATTTT; cdr3_aa: CASSPFVGGGVTDTQYF; v_call: TRBV14; clone_size: -; j_call: TRBJ2-3; d_call: TRBD2; cdr3_length: 17
cdr3_nt: TGTGCCAGCAGGCCCGCGGGGGTTGTGGGGGAGACCCAGTACTTC; cdr3_aa: CASRPAGVVGETQYF; v_call: TRBV6-5; clone_size: -; j_call: TRBJ2-5; d_call: TRBD2; cdr3_length: 15
cdr3_nt: TGTGCCAGCAGTGAACTACAGGGAGTCACCGGGGAGCTGTTTTTT; cdr3_aa: CASSELQGVTGELFF; v_call: TRBV6-1; clone_size: -; j_call: TRBJ2-2; d_call: -; cdr3_length: 15
cdr3_nt: TGCGCCAGCAGCACCCAGGGAACTAATGAAAAACTGTTTTTT; cdr3_aa: CASSTQGTNEKLFF; v_call: TRBV5-1; clone_size: -; j_call: TRBJ1-4; d_call: -; cdr3_length: 14
cdr3_nt: TGCGCCAGCAGTGTTTCTAACGGGGAGCTGTTTTTT; cdr3_aa: CASSVSNGELFF; v_call: TRBV10-1; clone_size: -; j_call: TRBJ2-2; d_call: -; cdr3_length: 12
cdr3_nt: TGTGCCAGCAGCTTAGGCGAGGCGGGATTCGGATTGTATACGCAGTATTTT; cdr3_aa: CASSLGEAGFGLYTQYF; v_call: TRBV13; clone_size: -; j_call: TRBJ2-3; d_call: -; cdr3_length: 17
cdr3_nt: TGTGCCAGCACCGTGGGGAGGGGGTCGTACAATGAGCAGTTCTTC; cdr3_aa: CASTVGRGSYNEQFF; v_call: TRBV2; clone_size: -; j_call: TRBJ2-1; d_call: -; cdr3_length: 15
cdr3_nt: TGTGCCAGCAGCTTAAATGGAGGAGGGACAGGAATCTATGGCTACACCTTC; cdr3_aa: CASSLNGGGTGIYGYTF; v_call: TRBV7-2; clone_size: -; j_call: TRBJ1-2; d_call: TRBD1; cdr3_length: 17
cdr3_nt: TGTGCCTGGGCGAGAGGCCCCGGCGGGGGCGGAATGTATCCCGGGGAGCTGTTTTTT; cdr3_aa: CAWARGPGGGGMYPGELFF; v_call: TRBV30; clone_size: once; j_call: TRBJ2-2; d_call: -; cdr3_length: 19
cdr3_nt: TGTGCCAGCAGCTTAGGGTCGACGGGAGACGAGCAGTACTTC; cdr3_aa: CASSLGSTGDEQYF; v_call: TRBV7-2; clone_size: -; j_call: TRBJ2-7; d_call: -; cdr3_length: 14
cdr3_nt: TGTGCCAGCGGGACAGGGTCTGGAAACACCATATATTTT; cdr3_aa: CASGTGSGNTIYF; v_call: TRBV2; clone_size: -; j_call: TRBJ1-3; d_call: TRBD1; cdr3_length: 13
cdr3_nt: TGTGCCAGCTCCCATCCCGGGTCAACTAATGAAAAACTGTTTTTT; cdr3_aa: CASSHPGSTNEKLFF; v_call: TRBV11-2; clone_size: -; j_call: TRBJ1-4; d_call: -; cdr3_length: 15
cdr3_nt: TGTGCCAGCAGCCCCGACAGGGGCTCCTACAATGAGCAGTTCTTC; cdr3_aa: CASSPDRGSYNEQFF; v_call: TRBV9; clone_size: -; j_call: TRBJ2-1; d_call: TRBD1; cdr3_length: 15
cdr3_nt: TGCGCCAGCAGCCAGGACAGGGGGTACAACTATGGCTACACCTTC; cdr3_aa: CASSQDRGYNYGYTF; v_call: TRBV5-1; clone_size: once; j_call: TRBJ1-2; d_call: TRBD1; cdr3_length: 15
cdr3_nt: TGTGCCAGCAGTTTAAGTCGGACAGGTTCCTACGAGCAGTACTTC; cdr3_aa: CASSLSRTGSYEQYF; v_call: TRBV27; clone_size: -; j_call: TRBJ2-7; d_call: TRBD1; cdr3_length: 15
cdr3_nt: TGTGCCAGCTCCGAACGAGGGGGCCCGAACACTGAAGCTTTCTTT; cdr3_aa: CASSERGGPNTEAFF; v_call: TRBV6-5; clone_size: -; j_call: TRBJ1-1; d_call: TRBD1; cdr3_length: 15
cdr3_nt: TGTGCCAGCAGCTTGGACAGCGGGGGGGCGATGAAGACCCAGTACTTC; cdr3_aa: CASSLDSGGAMKTQYF; v_call: TRBV5-4; clone_size: -; j_call: TRBJ2-5; d_call: TRBD2; cdr3_length: 16
cdr3_nt: TGTGCCTCGAACAGCCTCTACGAGCAGTACTTC; cdr3_aa: CASNSLYEQYF; v_call: TRBV9; clone_size: -; j_call: TRBJ2-7; d_call: -; cdr3_length: 11
cdr3_nt: TGTGCCAGCAGCCCCTCTCAGGGGCCTGGAAACACCATATATTTT; cdr3_aa: CASSPSQGPGNTIYF; v_call: TRBV5-4; clone_size: -; j_call: TRBJ1-3; d_call: -; cdr3_length: 15
cdr3_nt: TGCGCCAGCAGCATAGGGACAACGAATGAGCAGTTCTTC; cdr3_aa: CASSIGTTNEQFF; v_call: TRBV5-1; clone_size: few; j_call: TRBJ2-1; d_call: -; cdr3_length: 13
cdr3_nt: TGTGCCAGTAAAGGACAGGCGAACACTGAAGCTTTCTTT; cdr3_aa: CASKGQANTEAFF; v_call: TRBV19; clone_size: -; j_call: TRBJ1-1; d_call: TRBD1; cdr3_length: 13
cdr3_nt: TGTGCCAGCTCACCAAAGCCTCCGAACACCGGGGAGCTGTTTTTT; cdr3_aa: CASSPKPPNTGELFF; v_call: TRBV18; clone_size: -; j_call: TRBJ2-2; d_call: -; cdr3_length: 15
cdr3_nt: TGCGCCAGCAGCTCGCCCGAGGGGACGGGTATATGGCGGGGGGATACAGATACGCAGTATTTT; cdr3_aa: CASSSPEGTGIWRGDTDTQYF; v_call: TRBV5-1; clone_size: -; j_call: TRBJ2-3; d_call: TRBD2; cdr3_length: 21
cdr3_nt: TGTGCCAGCGGAAAGACAGGGGGGAACACTGAAGCTTTCTTT; cdr3_aa: CASGKTGGNTEAFF; v_call: TRBV6-5; clone_size: -; j_call: TRBJ1-1; d_call: TRBD1; cdr3_length: 14
cdr3_nt: TGTGCCAGCTCACCGCGCAGGGATAACTATGGCTACACCTTC; cdr3_aa: CASSPRRDNYGYTF; v_call: TRBV18; clone_size: many; j_call: TRBJ1-2; d_call: -; cdr3_length: 14
cdr3_nt: TGCGCCAGCAGCCCTCTAGCGGGGAACAATGAGCAGTTCTTC; cdr3_aa: CASSPLAGNNEQFF; v_call: TRBV5-1; clone_size: -; j_call: TRBJ2-1; d_call: TRBD2; cdr3_length: 14
cdr3_nt: TGTGCCAGCAGCTTAGCTGGGGCAGACCAAGAGACCCAGTACTTC; cdr3_aa: CASSLAGADQETQYF; v_call: TRBV7-9; clone_size: -; j_call: TRBJ2-5; d_call: -; cdr3_length: 15
cdr3_nt: TGTGCCAGCAGTGCGGGGACAGGGACAGCTAACTATGGCTACACCTTC; cdr3_aa: CASSAGTGTANYGYTF; v_call: TRBV28; clone_size: -; j_call: TRBJ1-2; d_call: TRBD1; cdr3_length: 16
cdr3_nt: TGTGCCATCAGTGAGGGACAAAACACAGATACGCAGTATTTT; cdr3_aa: CAISEGQNTDTQYF; v_call: TRBV10-3; clone_size: once; j_call: TRBJ2-3; d_call: -; cdr3_length: 14
cdr3_nt: TGTGCCAGCTCACCCCGGGACAGATACACAGATACGCAGTATTTT; cdr3_aa: CASSPRDRYTDTQYF; v_call: TRBV18; clone_size: once; j_call: TRBJ2-3; d_call: TRBD1; cdr3_length: 15
cdr3_nt: TGCGCCAGCAGCCAGTCCGGGACAGGGGCCTACGAGCAGTACTTC; cdr3_aa: CASSQSGTGAYEQYF; v_call: TRBV4-1; clone_size: few; j_call: TRBJ2-7; d_call: TRBD1; cdr3_length: 15
cdr3_nt: TGCGCCAGCAGCTACACAGGGGACCTCTATAATTCACCCCTCCACTTT; cdr3_aa: CASSYTGDLYNSPLHF; v_call: TRBV5-1; clone_size: -; j_call: TRBJ1-6; d_call: TRBD1; cdr3_length: 16
cdr3_nt: TGTGCCAGTAGTATAGGAGGGGGTCGGGGAAATGAGCAGTTCTTC; cdr3_aa: CASSIGGGRGNEQFF; v_call: TRBV19; clone_size: -; j_call: TRBJ2-1; d_call: -; cdr3_length: 15
cdr3_nt: TGCGCCAGCAGCATCGGGAAAACACAAGAGACCCAGTACTTC; cdr3_aa: CASSIGKTQETQYF; v_call: TRBV5-1; clone_size: -; j_call: TRBJ2-5; d_call: -; cdr3_length: 14
cdr3_nt: TGTGCCAGCAGCCCTGGGGGGAGCTCCTACAATGAGCAGTTCTTC; cdr3_aa: CASSPGGSSYNEQFF; v_call: TRBV7-3; clone_size: -; j_call: TRBJ2-1; d_call: -; cdr3_length: 15
cdr3_nt: TGTGCCAGCAGCAGGACTAGCGGGGGCTCGAACACCGGGGAGCTGTTTTTT; cdr3_aa: CASSRTSGGSNTGELFF; v_call: TRBV7-3; clone_size: -; j_call: TRBJ2-2; d_call: TRBD2; cdr3_length: 17
cdr3_nt: TGCGCCAGCAAAGGGGGCAACAATGAGCAGTTCTTC; cdr3_aa: CASKGGNNEQFF; v_call: TRBV10-1; clone_size: -; j_call: TRBJ2-1; d_call: TRBD1; cdr3_length: 12
cdr3_nt: TGTGCCAGCACCCTCGCCGCGGGGGGGCGGAGTGAGCAGTTCTTC; cdr3_aa: CASTLAAGGRSEQFF; v_call: TRBV6-1; clone_size: -; j_call: TRBJ2-1; d_call: TRBD2; cdr3_length: 15
cdr3_nt: TGCGCCAGCAGCGACAGTCGGGGGGCCGGGGAGCTGTTTTTT; cdr3_aa: CASSDSRGAGELFF; v_call: TRBV5-1; clone_size: -; j_call: TRBJ2-2; d_call: TRBD2; cdr3_length: 14
cdr3_nt: TGTGCCAGCAACCAGGACAGGGTTAATTCACCCCTCCACTTT; cdr3_aa: CASNQDRVNSPLHF; v_call: TRBV6-5; clone_size: -; j_call: TRBJ1-6; d_call: TRBD1; cdr3_length: 14
cdr3_nt: TGTGCCAGCAGCTTAGTTGGCAGGGGACACTATGGCTACACCTTC; cdr3_aa: CASSLVGRGHYGYTF; v_call: TRBV7-9; clone_size: -; j_call: TRBJ1-2; d_call: -; cdr3_length: 15
cdr3_nt: TGTGCCTGTAACCTCCAGGGCTCCGGGGAGCTGTTTTTT; cdr3_aa: CACNLQGSGELFF; v_call: TRBV30; clone_size: few; j_call: TRBJ2-2; d_call: -; cdr3_length: 13
cdr3_nt: TGTGCCACCCGGTTTGGGGGGCAGGGGGGATCCTACGAGCAGTACTTC; cdr3_aa: CATRFGGQGGSYEQYF; v_call: TRBV27; clone_size: -; j_call: TRBJ2-7; d_call: -; cdr3_length: 16
cdr3_nt: TGTGCTACGGATAGATATGGGACAACTTATGGCTACACCTTC; cdr3_aa: CATDRYGTTYGYTF; v_call: TRBV7-9; clone_size: -; j_call: TRBJ1-2; d_call: -; cdr3_length: 14
cdr3_nt: TGTGCCAGCAGCCAACCCGACAGAGCTCAAGAGACCCAGTACTTC; cdr3_aa: CASSQPDRAQETQYF; v_call: TRBV4-2; clone_size: -; j_call: TRBJ2-5; d_call: -; cdr3_length: 15
cdr3_nt: TGTGCCACCAGCAGAGATTCGAGGGGAGGTGATGAAAAACTGTTTTTT; cdr3_aa: CATSRDSRGGDEKLFF; v_call: TRBV15; clone_size: -; j_call: TRBJ1-4; d_call: -; cdr3_length: 16
cdr3_nt: TGTGCCAGCAGCTTGACTTCAGGGATTAAGGAGCAGTTCTTC; cdr3_aa: CASSLTSGIKEQFF; v_call: TRBV5-8; clone_size: -; j_call: TRBJ2-1; d_call: -; cdr3_length: 14
cdr3_nt: TGTGCCACTAACCAGGGCGGCTTGGTCGGAAAACTGTTTTTT; cdr3_aa: CATNQGGLVGKLFF; v_call: TRBV19; clone_size: -; j_call: TRBJ1-4; d_call: -; cdr3_length: 14
cdr3_nt: TGTGCCAGCAGCAAAGACAGGGGGCGGGGTGAAAAACTGTTTTTT; cdr3_aa: CASSKDRGRGEKLFF; v_call: TRBV7-8; clone_size: -; j_call: TRBJ1-4; d_call: TRBD1; cdr3_length: 15
cdr3_nt: TGCGCCAGCAACTGGGACAGGGGGAACACTGAAGCTTTCTTT; cdr3_aa: CASNWDRGNTEAFF; v_call: TRBV4-1; clone_size: -; j_call: TRBJ1-1; d_call: TRBD1; cdr3_length: 14